Each of the 23 T cell receptor beta chains below was sequenced from the same sample in a study of blood T cell repertoires in COVID-19. Repertoires were generated with immunoSEQ multiplex PCR, while TCRdb's copy carries only in-frame clones and drops some. Seen here are about 130,000 clones, over 75% observed once, and the top ten hold 25% to 30%. Sequencing used peripheral blood. All receptors come from a woman aged 80 or older with acute or convalescent COVID-19.

This chain uses TRBV28 with TRBJ1-6; 9 nucleotides match TRBD1. This CDR3 spans 14 amino acids. Per the germline V gene, CDR1 is MDHEN and CDR2 is SYDVKM. J gave up 14 bases and V 3 bases, and 8 bases lay outside the gene matches. CDR3 coding DNA: TGTGCCAGCAGTTTCCGGGACAGGGCCTTCTCCCTCCACTTT. The encoded protein is CASSFRDRAFSLHF.

This clone showed up just a few times. V gene TRBV12-3 or TRBV12-4 combines with J gene TRBJ1-2; TRBD1 is a possible D gene (6 bases). This CDR3 is built from 12 residues. Trimming pared 3 bases from V and 8 bases from J, leaving 10 bases between. The DNA of the CDR3 is TGTGCCAGCAGTTTGAACAGGGTCGGCTACACCTTC. Its protein is CASSLNRVGYTF.

J is TRBJ1-1 and V is TRBV12-3 or TRBV12-4, with TRBD1 as a possible D gene (6 bases). The CDR3 is made up of 13 amino acids. With 7 bases removed from V and 4 bases from J, the gap between germline ends came to 13 bases. The CDR3 DNA follows: TGTGCCAGCACCTCGCAGGGGTCCACTGAAGCTTTCTTT. It encodes CASTSQGSTEAFF.

J is TRBJ1-1 and V is TRBV5-1; 10 nucleotides line up with TRBD1. The CDR3 consists of 15 residues. J was trimmed by 3 bases and V by 4 bases; bases with no gene match: 6. Germline CDR1 is SGHRS and CDR2 is YFSETQ. Here the CDR3 DNA reads TGCGCCAGCAGCATCCGGACAGGGGGATACACTGAAGCTTTCTTT. It translates to CASSIRTGGYTEAFF.

The chain recombines TRBV5-6 with TRBJ1-6; D not certain. The CDR3 is 15 residues long. CDR1 SGHDT and CDR2 YYEEEE come from the germline V gene. The V end was cut by 0 bases, the J end by 0 bases, with 4 bases between. Here the CDR3 reads CASSLGSSYNSPLHF. CDR3 bases: TGTGCCAGCAGCTTGGGGAGCTCCTATAATTCACCCCTCCACTTT. The variable domain in full, with the rest retrieved from reference TRBV5-6 and TRBJ1-6, is DAGVTQSPTHLIKTRGQQVTLRCSPKSGHDTVSWYQQALGQGPQFIFQYYEEEERQRGNFPDRFSGHQFPNYSSELNVNALLLGDSALYLCASSLGSSYNSPLHFGNGTRLTVT.

The chain employs TRBV2 and TRBJ2-5, with 8 bases identical to TRBD2. With V trimmed by 8 bases and J by 3 bases, 11 bases remained unmatched. Germline loops: CDR1 SNHLY, CDR2 FYNNEI. This CDR3 spans 15 amino acids. The CDR3 reads CASPGGSSGEETQYF. The CDR3 DNA is TGTGCCAGCCCTGGGGGGAGTAGCGGGGAAGAGACCCAGTACTTC.

The J gene is TRBJ2-6, the V gene TRBV6-1, with D possibly matching TRBD2 (5 bases). CDR3 length: 20 amino acids. The ends were cut back, 2 bases at V and 0 bases at J, with 20 bases in the middle. The germline gives CDR1 MNHNS, CDR2 SASEGT. The DNA of the CDR3 is TGTGCCAGCAGTGAACGAGGGCAGCCACATCTGTACTCTGGGGCCAACGTCCTGACTTTC. It translates to CASSERGQPHLYSGANVLTF.

The genes are TRBV4-1 and TRBJ1-1, with TRBD1 as a possible D gene (5 bases). The CDR3 contains 15 residues. Trimming shortened V by 3 bases and J by 4 bases, and 15 bases separated the two germline ends. Germline CDR1 and CDR2: MGHRA and YSYEKL. The CDR3, as DNA: TGCGCCAGCAGCCACCCATGGGGGGGAGGCACTGAAGCTTTCTTT. Protein sequence: CASSHPWGGGTEAFF.

The chain joins TRBV25-1 to TRBJ1-2, with D unclear. The germline V gene encodes CDR1 MGHDK and CDR2 SYGVNS. This CDR3 has 11 residues. Trimming shortened V by 5 bases and J by 4 bases, and 5 bases separated the two germline ends. The CDR3 coding sequence is TGTGCCAGCAGTCCAGGCTATGGCTACACCTTC. Amino acid sequence: CASSPGYGYTF.

The V gene is TRBV4-1, the J gene TRBJ2-7; TRBD2 might be the D (6 bases). V was cut by 4 bases and J by 0 bases, with 13 bases left in between. This CDR3 has 15 amino acids. Germline CDR1 and CDR2: MGHRA and YSYEKL. This CDR3 reads CASSRGLQSSYEQYF. The CDR3, as DNA: TGCGCCAGCAGCCGGGGACTCCAAAGCTCCTACGAGCAGTACTTC.

The gene calls are TRBV7-2 and TRBJ1-4; perhaps TRBD1 as D (5 bases). Per the germline V gene, CDR1 is SGHTA and CDR2 is FQGNSA. The CDR3 is 15 amino acids. Trimming pared 3 bases from V and 8 bases from J, leaving 16 bases between. The DNA of the CDR3 is TGTGCCAGCAGCTTGCTTACAGGAGTGGAAGAAAAACTGTTTTTT. Amino acid sequence: CASSLLTGVEEKLFF.

CDR3 loop: CASRKIPGQGHTEAFF. CDR3 nucleotides: TGCGCCAGCAGGAAAATACCTGGACAGGGGCACACTGAAGCTTTCTTT. V and J are TRBV10-2 and TRBJ1-1; 9 bases line up with TRBD1. Germline CDR1 and CDR2: WSHSY and SAAADI. After removal of 6 bases from V and 3 bases from J, the junction contained 11 bases not matched to a gene. The CDR3 contains 16 residues.

The chain joins TRBV12-3 or TRBV12-4 to TRBJ2-1; weak D call: TRBD1 (6 bases). This CDR3 contains 13 residues. V shed 9 bases and J shed 4 bases, with 13 bases lying between them. This chain's CDR3 is CASSRDTYNEQFF. CDR3 bases: TGTGCCAGTTCACGGGACACTTACAATGAGCAGTTCTTC.

This clone was found once. This chain connects TRBV7-2 to TRBJ1-2, with D perhaps matching TRBD1 (5 bases). The CDR3 consists of 14 residues. Per the germline V gene, CDR1 is SGHTA and CDR2 is FQGNSA. Trimming took 1 base from V and 10 from J, leaving 16 bases between them. In DNA, the CDR3 is TGTGCCAGCAGCTTAGAGGGCAGGACACCATCCTACACCTTC. Protein sequence: CASSLEGRTPSYTF.

This chain links TRBV5-4 with TRBJ2-1, with 11 bases lining up with TRBD1. Germline values: CDR1 SGHNT, CDR2 YYREEE (reference sequence). The CDR3 sequence is 20 residues long. J lost 6 bases, V lost 3 bases, and 20 bases had no gene match. CDR3 residues: CASSWPPGQGVRVGGNEQFF. The CDR3 DNA reads TGTGCCAGCAGCTGGCCCCCGGGACAGGGGGTCCGGGTGGGGGGCAATGAGCAGTTCTTC.

This clone has just one count. In nucleotides, the CDR3 is TGTGCCAGCAGCCCCCCAGGGTACAATGAGCAGTTCTTC. This encodes CASSPPGYNEQFF. This chain uses TRBV28 with TRBJ2-1; possibly TRBD1 for D (5 bases). With 6 bases removed from V and 4 bases from J, the gap between germline ends came to 10 bases. The germline gives CDR1 MDHEN, CDR2 SYDVKM. The CDR3 loop spans 13 amino acids.

This clone has only a few counts. The V call is TRBV9, the J call TRBJ1-3, with D possibly being TRBD1 (5 bases). This CDR3 has 17 residues. Germline V gene sequence: CDR1 SGDLS, CDR2 YYNGEE. The germline V and J ends were trimmed by 2 bases and 3 bases, with 18 bases remaining between them. Here the CDR3 reads CASSVQGGFSSGNTIYF. CDR3 sequence (DNA): TGTGCCAGCAGCGTCCAGGGAGGTTTCTCCAGTGGAAACACCATATATTTT.

The rearrangement joins TRBV5-4 to TRBJ1-1; no reliable D call. The CDR3 loop spans 13 amino acids. Germline V gene sequence: CDR1 SGHNT, CDR2 YYREEE (reference sequence). The ends were cut back, 0 bases at V and 3 bases at J, with 6 bases in the middle. The CDR3 region is CASSLGRDTEAFF. In DNA form, the CDR3 reads TGTGCCAGCAGCTTGGGTCGGGACACTGAAGCTTTCTTT.

The chain joins TRBV6-5 to TRBJ1-1; possibly TRBD1 for D (6 bases). CDR3 size: 13 residues. Trimming took off 6 bases at V and 0 bases at J, with 8 bases between the two ends. The germline gives CDR1 MNHEY, CDR2 SVGAGI. The CDR3 nucleotides read TGTGCCAGCAGAGGACAGTTGAACACTGAAGCTTTCTTT. Translated, it gives CASRGQLNTEAFF.

V gene TRBV9 combines with J gene TRBJ1-2, with 11 bases aligning to TRBD1. Germline-derived CDR1 and CDR2 are SGDLS and YYNGEE. The CDR3 is 17 residues long. V shed 4 bases and J 2 bases; nucleotides not matched to a gene: 10. CDR3 sequence reads: CASSLRDRGTYNYGYTF. The CDR3 nucleotides read TGTGCCAGCAGCCTCCGGGACAGGGGGACTTACAACTATGGCTACACCTTC.

This clone has only a few counts. The chain recombines TRBV2 with TRBJ1-2, with D tentatively TRBD1 (5 bases). The germline V and J ends were trimmed by 6 bases and 6 bases, with 11 bases remaining between them. This CDR3 has 12 amino acids. Germline V gene lookup returns CDR1 SNHLY and CDR2 FYNNEI. The CDR3 loop reads CASRRDSDGYTF. The DNA for the CDR3 is TGTGCCAGCAGACGGGACTCCGATGGCTACACCTTC.

This chain connects TRBV18 to TRBJ1-1; D might be TRBD1 (6 bases). V lost 6 bases and J 5 bases, leaving 13 bases between the germline ends. Germline V gene sequence: CDR1 KGHSH, CDR2 LQKENI. The CDR3 runs 13 residues. The CDR3 reads CASSDDRRTEAFF. The DNA for the CDR3 is TGTGCCAGCTCCGATGACAGGCGGACTGAAGCTTTCTTT.

The chain has TRBV6-2 or TRBV6-3 and TRBJ1-2; D is undetermined. Germline loops: CDR1 MNHEY, CDR2 SVGEGT. The CDR3 is made up of 12 amino acids. Trimming shortened V by 3 bases and J by 5 bases, and 7 bases separated the two germline ends. CDR3 protein: CASSYRGYGYTF. The CDR3 bases are TGTGCCAGCAGTTATCGCGGATATGGCTACACCTTC.